What follows are 7 T cell receptor beta chains derived from one specimen sequenced in a study of spatial heterogeneity in lung cancer. The sample's time point: blood at routine non-recurrence follow-up after resection. Extraction of whole RNA from tumor, nontumor lung or frozen PBMC preceded unsorted sequencing. TCRdb reprocessed the 5' RACE reads with MiXCR, giving one entry per CDR3 protein. The data hold fewer than 60,000 distinct CDR3 sequences, with 7.4% observed a single time. The source was PBMCs, collected at follow-up. These receptors came from a female donor with early-stage non-small cell lung cancer.

This clonotype was picked up a small number of times. J is TRBJ2-5 and V is TRBV13; tentatively, D is TRBD1 (5 bases). CDR3 length: 14 residues. V was cut by 2 bases and J by 1 base, with 8 bases left in between. Looked up from germline, CDR1 is PRHDT and CDR2 is FYEKMQ (reference sequence). CDR3 region: CASSLRGLQETQYF. DNA for the CDR3: TGTGCCAGCAGCTTAAGGGGCCTCCAAGAGACCCAGTACTTC. The complete variable domain, with remaining parts taken from reference TRBV13 and TRBJ2-5, reads AAGVIQSPRHLIKEKRETATLKCYPIPRHDTVYWYQQGPGQDPQFLISFYEKMQSDKGSIPDRFSAQQFSDYHSELNMSSLELGDSALYFCASSLRGLQETQYFGPGTRLLVL.

This clonotype occurred a few times. The V gene is TRBV5-1, the J gene TRBJ2-7, with 7 bases matching TRBD2. The CDR3 has 16 residues. From germline, CDR1 is SGHRS and CDR2 YFSETQ. Germline trimming cut 0 bases from V and 0 bases from J; bases unmatched to any gene: 6. The CDR3 DNA follows: TGCGCCAGCAGCTTGGAACGCGGGGGACTCTCCTACGAGCAGTACTTC. This translates into CASSLERGGLSYEQYF. The full variable domain, its missing parts supplied by reference TRBV5-1 and TRBJ2-7, is KAGVTQTPRYLIKTRGQQVTLSCSPISGHRSVSWYQQTPGQGLQFLFEYFSETQRNKGNFPGRFSGRQFSNSRSEMNVSTLELGDSALYLCASSLERGGLSYEQYFGPGTRLTVT.

There are many counts of this clonotype. V is TRBV5-5 and J is TRBJ2-6; D remains ambiguous. The CDR3 is 16 amino acids. Trimming removed 0 bases at V and 0 bases at J, with 7 bases between. CDR1 is SGHKS and CDR2 is YYEKEE in the germline V gene (reference sequence). CDR3 amino acids: CASSLEIYSGANVLTF. The CDR3 nucleotides are TGTGCCAGCAGCTTGGAAATCTACTCTGGGGCCAACGTCCTGACTTTC.

This clonotype has at least ten counts. V and J are TRBV7-9 and TRBJ2-5, with 7 bases fitting TRBD2. In germline, CDR1 is SEHNR, CDR2 FQNEAQ (reference sequence). Trimming cost V 5 bases and J 0 bases; bases outside gene matches: 3. The CDR3 runs 14 residues. This CDR3 reads CASSQLANQETQYF. The CDR3 DNA reads TGTGCCAGCAGCCAACTAGCGAACCAAGAGACCCAGTACTTC.

This clonotype was detected ten times or more. V usage is TRBV5-1 and J usage is TRBJ1-1; D is possibly TRBD1 (6 bases). Germline CDR1 SGHRS, CDR2 YFSETQ. The CDR3 covers 15 residues. V lost 4 bases to trimming and J lost 6 bases, with 19 bases between them. CDR3 sequence reads: CASSALTGRGAEAFF. The DNA for the CDR3 is TGCGCCAGCAGCGCTCTCACAGGGAGAGGGGCTGAAGCTTTCTTT.

The V call is TRBV5-4, the J call TRBJ2-3; 8 bases line up with TRBD1. Trimming took 3 bases from V and 4 from J; bases not matched to a gene: 4. CDR1 SGHNT and CDR2 YYREEE come from the germline V gene (reference sequence). The CDR3 contains 14 residues. In nucleotides, the CDR3 is TGTGCCAGCAGCTACGGACAGGGACCAGATACGCAGTATTTT. It yields the protein CASSYGQGPDTQYF.

This clonotype was seen at least ten times. The chain has TRBV7-2 and TRBJ2-6, with TRBD1 matching 8 bases. The CDR3 loop spans 17 amino acids. CDR1 and CDR2 (germline): SGHTA, FQGNSA. The V segment lost 1 base and the J segment 3 bases; nucleotides outside the gene matches: 5. The CDR3 bases are TGTGCCAGCAGCTTAGGCAGGGGGCCGGGTGGGGCCAACGTCCTGACTTTC. It is translated as CASSLGRGPGGANVLTF.